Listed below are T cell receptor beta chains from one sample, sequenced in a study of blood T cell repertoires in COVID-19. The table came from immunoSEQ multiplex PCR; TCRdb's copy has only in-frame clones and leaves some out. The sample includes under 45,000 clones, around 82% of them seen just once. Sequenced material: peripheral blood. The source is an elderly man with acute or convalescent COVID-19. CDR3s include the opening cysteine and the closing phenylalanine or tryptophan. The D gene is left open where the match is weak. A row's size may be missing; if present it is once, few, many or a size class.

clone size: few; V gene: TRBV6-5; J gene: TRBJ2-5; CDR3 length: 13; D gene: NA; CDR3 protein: CASRTLAWETQYF; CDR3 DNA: TGTGCCAGCAGGACCCTAGCATGGGAGACCCAGTACTTC
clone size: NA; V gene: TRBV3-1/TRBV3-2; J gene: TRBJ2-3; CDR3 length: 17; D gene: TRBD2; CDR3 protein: CASSQVGRGGRSDTQYF; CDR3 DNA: TGTGCCAGCAGCCAAGTGGGGCGGGGGGGCCGCTCGGATACGCAGTATTTT
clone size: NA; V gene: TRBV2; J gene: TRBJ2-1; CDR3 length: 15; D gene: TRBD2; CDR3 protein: CASSEVGRAIHEQFF; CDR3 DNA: TGTGCCAGCAGTGAGGTCGGGAGGGCCATCCATGAGCAGTTCTTC
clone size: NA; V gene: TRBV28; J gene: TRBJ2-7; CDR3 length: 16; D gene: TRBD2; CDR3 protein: CASSPRTSGISYEQYF; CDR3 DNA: TGTGCCAGCAGTCCGCGGACTAGCGGCATCTCCTACGAGCAGTACTTC
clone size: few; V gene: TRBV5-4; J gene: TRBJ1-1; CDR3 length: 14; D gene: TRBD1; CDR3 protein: CASSEGTAIYEAFF; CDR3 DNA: TGTGCCAGCAGCGAAGGGACAGCCATCTATGAAGCTTTCTTT
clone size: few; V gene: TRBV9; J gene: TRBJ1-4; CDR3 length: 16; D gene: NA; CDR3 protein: CASSVDLQRTNEKLFF; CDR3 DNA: TGTGCCAGCAGCGTAGATCTACAGAGAACAAATGAAAAACTGTTTTTT
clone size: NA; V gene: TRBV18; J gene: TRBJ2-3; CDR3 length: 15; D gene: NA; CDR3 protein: CASSIRQASTDTQYF; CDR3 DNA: TGTGCCAGCTCAATTAGACAGGCCAGCACAGATACGCAGTATTTT
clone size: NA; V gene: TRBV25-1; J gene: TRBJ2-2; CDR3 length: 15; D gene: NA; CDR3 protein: CASSELGRDTGELFF; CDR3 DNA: TGTGCCAGCAGTGAATTGGGCAGGGACACCGGGGAGCTGTTTTTT
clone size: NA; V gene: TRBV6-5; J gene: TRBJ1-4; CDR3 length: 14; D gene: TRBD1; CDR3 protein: CASSRGTVNEKLFF; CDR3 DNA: TGTGCCAGCAGCCGCGGGACAGTTAATGAAAAACTGTTTTTT
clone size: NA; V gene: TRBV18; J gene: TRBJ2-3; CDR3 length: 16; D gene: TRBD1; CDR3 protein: CASSSLGQGGTDTQYF; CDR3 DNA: TGTGCCAGCTCATCTCTAGGACAGGGGGGCACAGATACGCAGTATTTT
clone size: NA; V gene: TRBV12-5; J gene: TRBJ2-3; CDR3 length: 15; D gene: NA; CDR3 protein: CASGLGLTVTDTQYF; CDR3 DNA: TGTGCTAGTGGTTTGGGACTGACTGTCACAGATACGCAGTATTTT
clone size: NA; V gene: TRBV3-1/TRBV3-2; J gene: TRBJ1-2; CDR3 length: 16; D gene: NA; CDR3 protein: CASSQGPPPSNYGYTF; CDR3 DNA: TGTGCCAGCAGCCAAGGTCCCCCCCCCAGTAACTATGGCTACACCTTC
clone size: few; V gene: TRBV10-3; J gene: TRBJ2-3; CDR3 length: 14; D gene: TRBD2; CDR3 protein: CAISTSGIVDTQYF; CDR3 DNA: TGTGCCATCAGTACTAGCGGGATCGTAGATACGCAGTATTTT
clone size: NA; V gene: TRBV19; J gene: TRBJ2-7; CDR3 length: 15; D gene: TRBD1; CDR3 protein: CASSIRTGEGHEQYF; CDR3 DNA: TGTGCCAGTAGTATTCGGACAGGGGAAGGGCACGAGCAGTACTTC
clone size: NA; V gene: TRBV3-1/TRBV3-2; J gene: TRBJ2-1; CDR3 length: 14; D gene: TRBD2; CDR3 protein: CASSPGTSGNEQFF; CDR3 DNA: TGTGCCAGCAGCCCGGGGACTAGCGGGAATGAGCAGTTCTTC
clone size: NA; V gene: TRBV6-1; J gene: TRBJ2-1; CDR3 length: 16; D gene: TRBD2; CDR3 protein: CASSEVGLAATNEQFF; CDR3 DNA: TGTGCCAGCAGTGAAGTGGGACTAGCGGCCACGAATGAGCAGTTCTTC
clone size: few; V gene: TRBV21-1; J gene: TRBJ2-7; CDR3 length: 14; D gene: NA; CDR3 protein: CASSPPQGTYEQYF; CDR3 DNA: TGTGCCAGCAGCCCCCCACAGGGAACCTACGAGCAGTACTTC
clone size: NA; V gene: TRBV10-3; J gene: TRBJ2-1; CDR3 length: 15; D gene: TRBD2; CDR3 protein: CAISTGLAGDTEQFF; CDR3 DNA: TGTGCCATCAGCACGGGACTAGCGGGAGACACTGAGCAGTTCTTC
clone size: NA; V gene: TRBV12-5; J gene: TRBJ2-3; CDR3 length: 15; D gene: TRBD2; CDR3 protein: CASGLGLAGGDTQYF; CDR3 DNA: TGTGCTAGTGGTTTGGGGCTAGCGGGAGGAGATACGCAGTATTTT
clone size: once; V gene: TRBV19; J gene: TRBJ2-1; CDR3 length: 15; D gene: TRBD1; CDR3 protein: CASSPQGAGNNEQFF; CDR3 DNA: TGTGCCAGTAGTCCCCAGGGGGCAGGCAACAATGAGCAGTTCTTC
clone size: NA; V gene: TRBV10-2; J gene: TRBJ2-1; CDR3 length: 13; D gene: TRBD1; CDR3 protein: CASSATGKAEQFF; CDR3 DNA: TGCGCCAGCAGTGCGACAGGGAAGGCTGAGCAGTTCTTC
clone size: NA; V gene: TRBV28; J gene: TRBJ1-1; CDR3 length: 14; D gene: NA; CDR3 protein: CASSRTGLNTEAFF; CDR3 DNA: TGTGCCAGCAGTCGAACAGGATTGAACACTGAAGCTTTCTTT
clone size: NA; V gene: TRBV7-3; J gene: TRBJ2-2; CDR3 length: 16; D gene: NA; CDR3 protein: CASSFGGSSNTGELFF; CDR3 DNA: TGTGCCAGCAGCTTCGGAGGGTCATCGAACACCGGGGAGCTGTTTTTT
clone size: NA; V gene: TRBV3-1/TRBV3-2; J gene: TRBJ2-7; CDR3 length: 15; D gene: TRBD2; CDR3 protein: CASSQGTSGPYEQYF; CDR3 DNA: TGTGCCAGCAGCCAGGGGACTAGCGGTCCCTACGAGCAGTACTTC
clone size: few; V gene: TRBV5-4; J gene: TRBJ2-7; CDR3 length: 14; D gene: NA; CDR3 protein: CASSKGESSYEQYF; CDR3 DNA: TGTGCCAGCAGCAAGGGAGAGAGCTCCTACGAGCAGTACTTC
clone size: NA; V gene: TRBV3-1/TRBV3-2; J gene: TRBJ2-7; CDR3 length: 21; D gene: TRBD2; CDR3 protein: CASSPGRGGLTYLESMYEQYF; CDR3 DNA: TGTGCCAGCAGCCCCGGCCGGGGGGGGCTAACTTACCTTGAAAGTATGTACGAGCAGTACTTC